The next 21 T cell receptor beta chains were all read from a single sample in a study of blood T cell repertoires in COVID-19 (TCRdb year 2020). The library was produced with the immunoSEQ multiplex PCR assay. As stored in TCRdb, this immuneACCESS dataset retains in-frame rearrangements with V and J assigned. A fraction of the clones does not appear; measured against another copy, unresolved V genes explain less than half of the discrepancy, and the remainder lacks a known reason. A total of some 60,000 clones appear in this sample, approximately 91% of them only once. The ten largest clones add up to around 1.5% of the sample. The sequencing sample was made of peripheral blood. The source is a human donor in a cohort sampled during active COVID-19.

This chain links TRBV4-3 with TRBJ1-5; D remains ambiguous. The germline gives CDR1 LGHNA, CDR2 YSLEER. Trimming shortened V by 2 bases and J by 0 bases, and 8 bases separated the two germline ends. This CDR3 is built from 15 residues. The CDR3 coding sequence is TGCGCCAGCAGCCAAACCGGGAATAGCAATCAGCCCCAGCATTTT. Protein: CASSQTGNSNQPQHF.

This chain connects TRBV5-6 to TRBJ2-7; 7 bases are shared with TRBD2. Germline V gene lookup returns CDR1 SGHDT and CDR2 YYEEEE. The V segment lost 1 base and the J segment 2 bases; nucleotides outside the gene matches: 12. The CDR3 runs 17 residues. CDR3 loop: CASSLSPPSGSAYEQYF. The CDR3 coding sequence is TGTGCCAGCAGCTTGTCCCCTCCTAGCGGCAGTGCCTACGAGCAGTACTTC.

This chain uses TRBV6-4 with TRBJ2-1, with D uncertain. The CDR3 contains 16 residues. Germline CDR1 reads MRHNA; CDR2 reads SNTAGT. Deletions cut 1 base from V and 0 bases from J, with 10 bases between. This CDR3 is CASSDWSWSSYNEQFF. The CDR3 nucleotides read TGTGCCAGCAGTGACTGGTCCTGGAGCTCCTACAATGAGCAGTTCTTC.

This chain uses TRBV7-2 with TRBJ2-7, with D perhaps TRBD1 (6 bases). The CDR3 has 21 residues. V was trimmed by 0 bases and J by 4 bases, leaving 31 bases between them. The V gene's germline CDR1 is SGHTA and CDR2 FQGNSA. DNA of the CDR3: TGTGCCAGCAGCTTAGCCCCCGTGAGAGGACGCCCCAGGGGTTTCGTGTACGAGCAGTACTTC. Protein sequence: CASSLAPVRGRPRGFVYEQYF. Full variable domain (outside the CDR3, taken from reference TRBV7-2 and TRBJ2-7): GAGVSQSPSNKVTEKGKDVELRCDPISGHTALYWYRQSLGQGLEFLIYFQGNSAPDKSGLPSDRFSAERTGGSVSTLTIQRTQQEDSAVYLCASSLAPVRGRPRGFVYEQYFGPGTRLTVT.

The table lists this clone with a few counts. J is TRBJ1-5 and V is TRBV5-1, with a weak D call TRBD1 (5 bases). The CDR3 has 16 residues. The germline gives CDR1 SGHRS, CDR2 YFSETQ. Trimming cost V 4 bases and J 1 base, with 15 bases left between them. CDR3 DNA: TGCGCCAGCAGCCCGGGACGGGAGGGCAGCAATCAGCCCCAGCATTTT. As protein: CASSPGREGSNQPQHF.

The genes are TRBV9 and TRBJ2-2; perhaps TRBD2 as D (6 bases). The V end was cut by 5 bases, the J end by 4 bases, with 12 bases between. This CDR3 spans 14 amino acids. The germline V gene has CDR1 SGDLS and CDR2 YYNGEE. The CDR3 sequence is CASSALASTGELFF. In nucleotides, the CDR3 is TGTGCCAGCAGTGCTCTAGCGAGCACCGGGGAGCTGTTTTTT. Supplemented by reference TRBV9 and TRBJ2-2, the full variable domain reads DSGVTQTPKHLITATGQRVTLRCSPRSGDLSVYWYQQSLDQGLQFLIQYYNGEERAKGNILERFSAQQFPDLHSELNLSSLELGDSALYFCASSALASTGELFFGEGSRLTVL.

The chain carries TRBV6-5 and TRBJ2-1, with 8 bases that match TRBD1. The CDR3 is 13 residues long. Germline assignment: CDR1 MNHEY and CDR2 SVGAGI. Trimming cost V 6 bases and J 10 bases; bases outside gene matches: 8. The CDR3 region is CASRMDRASEQFF. Written as DNA, the CDR3 is TGTGCCAGCAGGATGGACAGGGCTTCGGAGCAGTTCTTC.

The chain couples TRBV6-1 to TRBJ2-3; 9 bases agree with TRBD1. CDR3 size: 16 residues. V shed 2 bases and J 3 bases; nucleotides not matched to a gene: 6. Germline-derived CDR1 and CDR2 are MNHNS and SASEGT. CDR3 residues: CASSEQQGALTDTQYF. The CDR3 region has the DNA TGTGCCAGCAGTGAACAACAGGGGGCGCTGACAGATACGCAGTATTTT.

V is TRBV15 and J is TRBJ2-7; a possible D gene is TRBD2 (6 bases). V lost 0 bases and J lost 3, with 6 bases in between. Germline CDR1 reads LNHNV; CDR2 reads YYDKDF (reference sequence). The CDR3 length is 13 residues. The CDR3 region is CATSREGGYEQYF. CDR3 sequence (DNA): TGTGCCACCAGCAGAGAGGGGGGCTACGAGCAGTACTTC.

The chain joins TRBV28 to TRBJ2-5; D remains unclear. The V end was cut by 5 bases, the J end by 4 bases, with 8 bases between. There are 12 residues in the CDR3. The germline V gene has CDR1 MDHEN and CDR2 SYDVKM. Written as DNA, the CDR3 is TGTGCCAGCAGTATTGTGAGAGAGACCCAGTACTTC. Amino acid sequence: CASSIVRETQYF.

With regard to this clone: The sample has other DNA sequences that encode this CDR3 too. V usage is TRBV13 and J usage is TRBJ1-2; D is uncertain. CDR3 length: 13 amino acids. V was cut by 0 bases and J by 4 bases, with 6 bases left in between. The germline gives CDR1 PRHDT, CDR2 FYEKMQ (reference sequence). This chain's CDR3 is CASSLGGVYGYTF. CDR3 bases: TGTGCCAGCAGCTTAGGCGGAGTCTATGGCTACACCTTC.

The V call is TRBV19, the J call TRBJ2-1; possibly TRBD1 for D (5 bases). Germline CDR1 and CDR2: LNHDA and SQIVND (reference sequence). This CDR3 has 16 amino acids. Trimming removed 10 bases from V and 3 bases from J, with 22 bases in between. DNA for the CDR3: TGTGCCACCAAGATCGATCACGACAGAGACTACAATGAGCAGTTCTTC. Translating it yields CATKIDHDRDYNEQFF.

This chain uses TRBV4-3 with TRBJ2-6, with D possibly matching TRBD2 (6 bases). Trimming left V 0 bases short and J 2 bases short, with 17 bases between. The CDR3 runs 19 residues. Germline V lookup: CDR1 LGHNA, CDR2 YSLEER. CDR3 residues: CASSQDPSSGGAGANVLTF. As DNA, the CDR3 is TGCGCCAGCAGCCAAGATCCATCGTCAGGAGGGGCTGGGGCCAACGTCCTGACTTTC.

The chain carries TRBV27 and TRBJ2-7; maybe TRBD1 (6 bases). The V end was cut by 0 bases, the J end by 1 base, with 10 bases between. Germline V CDR1 and CDR2: MNHEY, SMNVEV (reference sequence). This CDR3 has 15 amino acids. The CDR3 nucleotides read TGTGCCAGCAGTTTATCAGGGACACTGTCCTACGAGCAGTACTTC. Translated, it gives CASSLSGTLSYEQYF.

This clone came up once. V usage is TRBV11-2 and J usage is TRBJ1-1; D might be TRBD1 (5 bases). This CDR3 has 15 amino acids. The V and J ends lost 3 bases and 3 bases respectively, with 14 bases between them. Germline assignment: CDR1 SGHAT and CDR2 FQNNGV. The CDR3 DNA is TGTGCCAGCAGCTTCGGGGGTCGAGCAGACACTGAAGCTTTCTTT. Its translation: CASSFGGRADTEAFF.

This chain joins TRBV5-1 and TRBJ2-7; a weak D match, TRBD1 (5 bases). Germline CDR1 SGHRS, CDR2 YFSETQ. This CDR3 has 15 residues. V was clipped by 0 bases and J by 0 bases, with 10 bases between them. The CDR3 DNA sequence: TGCGCCAGCAGCTTGGGACAGCCCTCCTCCTACGAGCAGTACTTC. This gives the protein CASSLGQPSSYEQYF.

The rearrangement joins TRBV6-2 or TRBV6-3 to TRBJ2-5; D is undetermined. The CDR3 is 12 residues long. CDR1 is MNHEY and CDR2 is SVGEGT in the germline V gene. Trimming cost V 6 bases and J 5 bases, with 10 bases left between them. Here the CDR3 DNA reads TGTGCCAGCAGCAACTCCTGGGAGACCCAGTACTTC. As protein: CASSNSWETQYF.

The V and J genes are TRBV28 and TRBJ1-2; possibly TRBD1 for D (5 bases). The CDR3 is 15 amino acids. The germline V gene has CDR1 MDHEN and CDR2 SYDVKM. V was clipped by 1 base and J by 2 bases, with 11 bases between them. The CDR3 reads CASSLSPGSNYGYTF. Written as DNA, the CDR3 is TGTGCCAGCAGTTTATCCCCAGGGTCCAACTATGGCTACACCTTC.

This chain uses TRBV6-5 with TRBJ2-5; D might be TRBD2 (6 bases). There are 11 residues in the CDR3. From germline, CDR1 is MNHEY and CDR2 SVGAGI. Trimming removed 6 bases from V and 5 bases from J, with 7 bases in between. CDR3 amino acids: CASRRGETQYF. CDR3 DNA sequence: TGTGCCAGCAGACGGGGGGAGACCCAGTACTTC.

This chain connects TRBV5-1 to TRBJ2-3; 8 nucleotides match TRBD1. V was clipped by 4 bases and J by 5 bases; unmatched bases: 6. Germline values: CDR1 SGHRS, CDR2 YFSETQ. The CDR3 has 14 amino acids. The CDR3 DNA is TGCGCCAGCAGCCCAGGACAGGGTAGAGATACGCAGTATTTT. Its translation is CASSPGQGRDTQYF.

The V and J genes are TRBV14 and TRBJ2-7; D gene ambiguous. Germline lookup yields CDR1 SGHDN and CDR2 FVKESK. The ends were cut back, 1 base at V and 3 bases at J, with 13 bases in the middle. The CDR3 sequence is 15 residues long. CDR3 loop: CASSQGSGRIYEQYF. The CDR3 DNA reads as TGTGCCAGCAGCCAAGGCTCGGGTAGGATCTACGAGCAGTACTTC. Together with reference TRBV14 and TRBJ2-7, the CDR3 gives the full variable domain: EAGVTQFPSHSVIEKGQTVTLRCDPISGHDNLYWYRRVMGKEIKFLLHFVKESKQDESGMPNNRFLAERTGGTYSTLKVQPAELEDSGVYFCASSQGSGRIYEQYFGPGTRLTVT.